This T cell receptor (beta chain) emerged from a study of blood T cell repertoires in COVID-19. Study-wide background: Sample material is recorded as cDNA or gDNA derived from T cells, B-cell-depleted T cells, or PBMCs.

Residents of over 20 US areas, aged about 18 to 100 years, made up the participants. Clinical history reported by participants formed the basis on which cohorts were assigned. The trim removed 1 base at V and 4 bases at J, leaving 2 bases unmatched. The CDR3 sequence is 16 residues long. Germline V gene lookup returns CDR1 SGHTA and CDR2 FQGNSA. Authors' methods: Counts of nucleated cells, estimated from reference gene primer amplification, were obtained. Here immunoSEQ multiplex PCR was the method, and the copy in TCRdb shows in-frame clones only, minus some. That table furnishes V, J and clone size, whereas the DNA furnished D and trimming. The sample comprises approximately 400,000 clones, just over 90% of which are singletons, and roughly 0.9% rests with the top ten.

Sequenced sample: PBMCs or T cells enriched from blood (not recorded which). This rearrangement joins TRBV7-2 to TRBJ2-7; 15 bases align to TRBD2. The receptor comes from a woman aged 40 to 55 who had been exposed to COVID-19. CDR3 in DNA: TGTGCCAGCAGCTTAGTGGGGACTAGCGGGAGGTACGAGCAGTACTTC. Its protein is CASSLVGTSGRYEQYF.